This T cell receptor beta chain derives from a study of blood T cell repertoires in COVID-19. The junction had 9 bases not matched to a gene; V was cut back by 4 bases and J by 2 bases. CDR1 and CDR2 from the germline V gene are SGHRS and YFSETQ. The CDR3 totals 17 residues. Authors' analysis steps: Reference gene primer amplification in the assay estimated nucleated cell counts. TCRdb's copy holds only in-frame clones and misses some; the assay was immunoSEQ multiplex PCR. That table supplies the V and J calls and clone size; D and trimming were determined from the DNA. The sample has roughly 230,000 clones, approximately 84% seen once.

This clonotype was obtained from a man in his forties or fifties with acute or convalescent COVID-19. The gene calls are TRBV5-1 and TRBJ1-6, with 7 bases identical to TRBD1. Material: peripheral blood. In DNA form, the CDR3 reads TGCGCCAGCAGCAGGGACAGCTATTCGACCTATAATTCACCCCTCCACTTT. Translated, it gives CASSRDSYSTYNSPLHF.